This TCR beta chain was documented in a study of blood T cell repertoires in COVID-19. The table came from immunoSEQ multiplex PCR; TCRdb's copy has only in-frame clones and leaves some out. The sample records about 68,000 clones, roughly 89% being singletons. CDR1 is SGDLS, CDR2 YYNGEE, per germline. Trimming removed 2 bases from V and 8 bases from J, with 11 bases in between. The CDR3 is 14 residues long. This clonotype was obtained from a man in his fifties or sixties with active COVID-19. V gene TRBV9 combines with J gene TRBJ1-6, with D possibly matching TRBD1 (5 bases). The sequenced material came from peripheral blood. The CDR3 region is CASSVRVLDSPLHF. CDR3 sequence (DNA): TGTGCCAGCAGCGTCAGGGTATTAGATTCACCCCTCCACTTT.